Sequencing of this T cell receptor beta chain was carried out in a study of blood T cell repertoires in COVID-19 (dated by TCRdb to 2019 to 2021). Some background on the complete study: Samples covering the acute and convalescent phases of COVID-19 were provided by collaborators in the United States, Italy and Spain. The material from the prospective study consisted of cDNA or gDNA derived from T cells, B-cell-depleted T cells, or PBMCs. Subjects who had been exposed to COVID-19, were actively infected with it, or had recovered from it provided the deeply sampled blood TCRbeta repertoires that made up the dataset. A freely available public database, intended as a resource for researchers studying the immune response to SARS-CoV-2, is where the repertoires were released. Samples came from the ongoing ImmuneRACE study (first 160 participants) plus 1,254 subjects from 6 global collaborators. Nearly every sample came with metadata listing a de-identified subject ID, COVID-19 status, age in years and sex. Where HLA class I and class II types were available, the types were taken from metadata supplied by the sample provider, not from assay-based typing. General study outcomes and caveats: The amount of clinical and demographic metadata varied by source and participant and was provided uncurated.

The immunoSEQ Assay, a bias-controlled multiplex PCR, was used to amplify TCRbeta CDR3 regions from genomic DNA. Per the authors' processing: Nucleated cell counts per sample were estimated from amplification of reference gene primers within the assay. To quantify the absolute abundance of each unique TCRbeta CDR3 rearrangement, sequence reads were collapsed and filtered. For each sample, productive Simpson clonality was calculated as the square root of Simpson's diversity index across productive rearrangements. As stored in TCRdb, this immuneACCESS dataset retains in-frame rearrangements with V and J assigned. A fraction of the clones does not appear; measured against another copy, unresolved V genes explain less than half of the discrepancy, and the remainder lacks a known reason. That table furnishes V, J and clone size, whereas the DNA furnished D and trimming. Within this sample are roughly 93,000 clones, with 81% of them counted one time only. The ten biggest clones cover 9.5% to 12% of the sample.

This clone has a handful of counts. Its target antigen remains unknown. Per-base qualities were not stored, and no clone one base away is much larger. Each collaborating institution followed its own protocols to collect whole blood in K2EDTA tubes. For TCRbeta analysis, collaborators shipped samples as frozen whole blood, isolated PBMCs, or DNA extracted from either of those sample types. V is cut by 4 bases and J by 3 bases, and the space between the germline ends is 5 bases. Its CDR3 holds 12 amino acids, cysteine through phenylalanine. Only the CDR3 DNA stays, 36 bases, in frame from base 1. The germline V gene specifies KGHDR as CDR1 and SFDVKD as CDR2.

Rearrangement joined TRBV24-1 to TRBJ2-5; no D gene call is confident. The sample was peripheral blood. The TCR sequence derives from a woman over 75 with acute or convalescent COVID-19. The DNA is as follows: TGTGCCACCAGTGAATCAAAAGAGACCCAGTACTTC. This codes for CATSESKETQYF.